This T cell receptor (beta chain) was sequenced during a study of blood T cells in healthy people across ages. It was with a sample-barcoded 5' primer and a J-beta primer mix that a second PCR of roughly 7 to 12 cycles was run. TCRdb reprocessed the 5' RACE reads via MiXCR and lists one record per CDR3 protein. This sample has some 850,000 distinct CDR3 sequences, with about 26% found just once. CDR1 and CDR2 from the germline V gene are SGDLS and YYNGEE. The CDR3 loop spans 15 amino acids. This clonotype was seen a handful of times. Another study also made use of these data, one on T cells of mothers and their children. That paper states: The TCR beta CDR3 read count exceeded 8.5 million for each mother and was some 3.1 million for each child.

The chain couples TRBV9 to TRBJ2-5; D might be TRBD1 or TRBD2, each matching 5 bases. The DNA matches TRBJ2-1 better at its end, which makes the J call doubtful. This clonotype was obtained from a boy aged 5-17 years in good health. Sequencing was performed on blood. CDR3 residues: CASSVGGIPSSEQFF. CDR3 nucleotides: TGTGCCAGCAGCGTAGGGGGGATACCAAGCAGTGAGCAGTTCTTC.